Reported below is one T cell receptor (beta chain). These data originate in a study of blood T cell repertoires in COVID-19. V lost 2 bases to trimming and J lost 5 bases; unmatched junction nucleotides: 5. The length of the CDR3 is 14 residues. The germline V gene has CDR1 GTSNPN and CDR2 SVGIG (reference sequence). The data were produced by immunoSEQ multiplex PCR, yet TCRdb's version contains in-frame clones alone and is incomplete. The table records about 270,000 clones, approximately 90% of them present only once. The V gene is TRBV30, the J gene TRBJ2-3; 9 nucleotides align to TRBD1. This sequence originates from a middle-aged man who had been exposed to COVID-19. Material for sequencing was PBMCs or T cells enriched from blood (not recorded which). The CDR3 protein is CAWSTGQGRDTQYF. In DNA, the CDR3 is TGTGCCTGGAGTACCGGACAGGGGCGAGATACGCAGTATTTT.